Detailed here is one TCR beta chain. Its target is not known. These data are taken from a study of shared clonotypes between healthy human individuals. Regarding the study as a whole: A limitation of the genetic and exposure-history diversity represented arose from few donors.

An even split of each subset's genomic DNA across several immunoSEQ plates was performed. Sequencing was performed with immunoSEQ multiplex PCR; in TCRdb, only in-frame clones are kept and a portion is missing. The sample includes 450,000 to 600,000 clones, roughly 85% of them seen just once. Donors, healthy HIV-negative adults, lacked recent acute infections or vaccinations. Every donor was a Caucasian adult from Nashville, Tennessee. CDR1 and CDR2 from the germline V gene are SGHRS and YFSETQ. V was shortened by 3 bases and J by 2 bases, with 5 bases between the two germline ends. The CDR3 has 12 residues.

The sample consisted of PBMCs. The source of this sequence is a woman aged 40 to 49 in good health. Some clones in this sample may be carry-over from other donors' samples. This chain links TRBV5-1 with TRBJ2-5; no clear D. The CDR3 bases are TGCGCCAGCAGCTGGGGACAAGAGACCCAGTACTTC. Residues: CASSWGQETQYF.